This T cell receptor (beta chain) was profiled in a study of T cell repertoires in cytomegalovirus infection. From germline, CDR1 is MNHNS and CDR2 SASEGT. Trimming cost V 5 bases and J 6 bases; bases outside gene matches: 9. The CDR3 sequence is 14 residues long. Concerning this clonotype: Its antigen remains unidentified.

TCRdb re-analysed the reads in MiXCR, keeping a single row per CDR3 protein. Of about half a million distinct CDR3 sequences listed, about 33% are singletons. The specimen was cultured PBMCs, collected from culture after CMV antigen stimulation. This TCR was sampled from a human donor in good health (CMV status not recorded). Some clones in this sample may be carry-over from other donors' samples. V usage is TRBV6-1 and J usage is TRBJ1-1, with 7 bases fitting TRBD1. CDR3 nucleotides: TGTGCCAGCAGTCGCGTTGAGGGGGCCGCTGAAGCTTTCTTT. This gives the protein CASSRVEGAAEAFF.